This T cell receptor beta chain was observed in a study of blood T cell repertoires in COVID-19. Study in general: Specimens from acute and convalescent COVID-19 originated in the United States, Italy and Spain.

In the original workflow: Reference gene primer amplification yielded estimated nucleated cell counts. Repertoires were generated with immunoSEQ multiplex PCR, while TCRdb's copy carries only in-frame clones and drops some. V, J and clone size were drawn from that table, and D and trimming were deduced from the DNA. Here the sample spans under 200,000 clones, roughly 87% being singletons. Cohort assignment relied on participant-reported clinical history. Germline V gene data show CDR1 as LNHNV and CDR2 as YYDKDF (reference sequence). With 1 base clipped from V and 2 bases from J, the junction kept 7 bases outside the gene matches. This CDR3 has 17 amino acids.

The sample taken for sequencing was PBMCs or T cells enriched from blood (not recorded which). This rearrangement joins TRBV15 to TRBJ2-1, with TRBD2 matching 8 bases. The clonotype originates from a woman aged 45-65 years who had recovered from COVID-19. CDR3 DNA: TGTGCCACCAGCAGAGGTCCAGCGGGAGATCCCTACAATGAGCAGTTCTTC. It is translated as CATSRGPAGDPYNEQFF.